This T cell receptor (beta chain) was sequenced during a study of blood T cell repertoires in COVID-19. Study information: COVID-19 samples, acute and convalescent, were from the United States, Italy and Spain. The analysed material was cDNA or gDNA that came from T cells, B-cell-depleted T cells, or PBMCs.

Authors' data handling: Reference gene primer amplification yielded estimated nucleated cell counts. Clones were sequenced by immunoSEQ multiplex PCR, and TCRdb holds only the in-frame ones, with some missing. D and trimming were read from the DNA, whereas the V and J calls and clone size are those reported in that table. The data contain 390,000 or so clones, about nine tenths of them seen just once; the ten biggest clones take up 1.4%. This CDR3 spans 15 amino acids. Germline V gene sequence: CDR1 MGHRA, CDR2 YSYEKL. V gave up 0 bases and J gave up 3 bases, with 11 bases separating them. Sequenced sample: peripheral blood. The chain combines TRBV4-1 with TRBJ1-1, with a possible D match to TRBD1 (5 bases). The TCR sequence derives from a woman in her thirties with active or convalescent COVID-19. The DNA of the CDR3 is TGCGCCAGCAGCCAAGAAGGGGTAGGGGACACTGAAGCTTTCTTT. It is translated as CASSQEGVGDTEAFF.